The clone carrying this T cell receptor (beta chain) has a count of ten or more. As yet, its antigen is unknown. The data belong to a study of T cells in Graves' hyperthyroidism and ophthalmopathy. Reasons for excluding patients were uncontrolled infection, other autoimmune disease, pregnancy or lactation. Template material for amplifying TCR beta CDR3 regions consisted of RNA transcripts. When the TCR CDR3 underwent first-round RT-PCR, the HTBI primer set was used. TCRdb itself ran the multiplex PCR reads through MiXCR, one entry per CDR3 protein. This table has 480,000 or so distinct CDR3 sequences, around 15% appearing once. General study points: Within blood appeared most thyroid clonotypes that had expanded above 0.001.

Germline CDR1 reads GTSNPN; CDR2 reads SVGIG (reference sequence). V trimming: 1 base; J trimming: 2 bases; junction bases outside the gene matches: 4. The CDR3 has 15 residues. The chain links TRBV30 to TRBJ2-1, with TRBD2 identical over 8 bases. The origin of this receptor is a woman in her late teens or twenties with Graves' hyperthyroidism. Sequenced sample: blood. The CDR3 loop is CAWSGVAGTYNEQFF. Here the CDR3 DNA reads TGTGCCTGGAGTGGAGTAGCGGGGACCTACAATGAGCAGTTCTTC.